This T cell receptor (beta chain) was profiled in a study of T cell repertoires in cytomegalovirus infection. In germline, CDR1 is PRHDT, CDR2 FYEKMQ (reference sequence). V lost 4 bases, J lost 5 bases, and 5 bases stayed unmatched. The CDR3 spans 14 residues. TCRdb itself ran the reads through MiXCR, one entry per CDR3 protein. The table includes under 800,000 distinct CDR3 sequences, 20% to 25% detected once. This TCR was recovered from a human donor in good health (CMV status not recorded). Some clones in this sample may be carry-over from other donors' samples. The sequencing input was CD8+ T cells from PBMCs. The chain couples TRBV13 to TRBJ2-7; 10 bases line up with TRBD1. The CDR3 reads CASSSRDRGDEQYF. The CDR3 region has the DNA TGTGCCAGCAGCTCTCGGGACAGGGGCGACGAGCAGTACTTC.